This T cell receptor beta chain was documented in a study of T cell responses to AZD1222 COVID-19 vaccine. Findings of the study overall: White British people made up most donors, females outnumbered males, and clonal diversity was possibly underestimated.

Profiling relied on immunoSEQ multiplex PCR, and the TCRdb table lists in-frame clones only, not all of them. The sample shows some 79,000 clones, 60% to 85% of them seen only once. As for this clone: Its antigen is currently unknown.

Germline values: CDR1 SGDLS, CDR2 YYNGEE. This CDR3 has 13 amino acids. With 0 bases removed from V and 5 bases from J, the gap between germline ends came to 8 bases. The receptor comes from an adult who received the AZD1222 COVID-19 vaccine. Sequenced here: peripheral blood, sampled 28 days after the second AZD1222 dose. The rearrangement links TRBV9 to TRBJ2-5; D perhaps matches TRBD1 (5 bases). The CDR3 reads CASSVVPGETQYF. CDR3 sequence (DNA): TGTGCCAGCAGCGTAGTCCCAGGGGAGACCCAGTACTTC.